The clone carrying this T cell receptor (beta chain) was detected a few times. The data originate from a study of patients and donors after allogeneic stem cell transplantation. The ends were cut back, 2 bases at V and 0 bases at J, with 14 bases in the middle. The CDR3 length is 17 residues. CDR1 and CDR2 (germline): SGHVS, FNYEAQ. TCRdb independently ran MiXCR on the RT-PCR reads; one entry per CDR3 protein. The repertoire includes about 960,000 distinct CDR3 sequences, 15% to 20% of them detected once, and roughly 6.4% sits in the top ten. This sequence originates from a human donor who was either an allogeneic HSCT recipient or a stem cell or donor lymphocyte infusion donor (not recorded which). It is not recorded whose cells these are; they may come from a transplant donor. The material sequenced was blood, either unsorted or a sorted T cell fraction (not recorded which). V gene TRBV7-6 combines with J gene TRBJ2-1; D may be TRBD2 (5 bases). The CDR3 sequence: CASSLRSRVSSYNEQFF. The CDR3 DNA sequence: TGTGCCAGCAGCTTACGTTCGCGGGTCAGCTCCTACAATGAGCAGTTCTTC.